This TCR beta chain derives from a study of T cell responses to AZD1222 COVID-19 vaccine. The study, taken as a whole, reports: Spike-spanning, vaccine-associated CD4 TCRs were dominant at 160-218 and 743-854. White British ancestry dominated among donors, who included more females, and clonal diversity was possibly underestimated. As reported, nearly half of all spike-specific TCRs target variant regions that are unmutated.

The CDR3 has 12 residues. The germline gives CDR1 GTSNPN, CDR2 SVGIG (reference sequence). Sequencing used immunoSEQ multiplex PCR; TCRdb keeps in-frame clones, though not all of them. The sample lists about 78,000 clones; roughly 80% were seen once. Comments on this clone: Its antigen is not identified. The junction departs from germline at one end; a sequencing error may be responsible.

This chain uses TRBV30 with TRBJ1-2; 10 nucleotides line up with TRBD1. This TCR was recovered from an adult in good health. This specimen consisted of peripheral blood, obtained on day 0 of AZD1222 vaccination. CDR3 bases: TGCCGGACAGGGGGGCTTAACTATGGCTACACCTTC. Amino acid sequence: CRTGGLNYGYTF.